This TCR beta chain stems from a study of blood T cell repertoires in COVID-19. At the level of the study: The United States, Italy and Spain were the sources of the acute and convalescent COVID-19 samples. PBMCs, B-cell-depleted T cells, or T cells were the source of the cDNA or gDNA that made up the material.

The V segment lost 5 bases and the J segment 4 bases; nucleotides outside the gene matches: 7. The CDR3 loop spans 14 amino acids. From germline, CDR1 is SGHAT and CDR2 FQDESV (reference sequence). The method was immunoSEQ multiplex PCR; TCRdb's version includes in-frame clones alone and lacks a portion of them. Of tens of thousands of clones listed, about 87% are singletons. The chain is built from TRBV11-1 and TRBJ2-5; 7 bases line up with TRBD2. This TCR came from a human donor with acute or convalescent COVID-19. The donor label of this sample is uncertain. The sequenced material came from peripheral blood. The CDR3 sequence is CASSPRASGETQYF. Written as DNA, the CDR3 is TGTGCCAGCAGCCCACGGGCTAGCGGAGAGACCCAGTACTTC. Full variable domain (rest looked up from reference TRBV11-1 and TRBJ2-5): EAEVAQSPRYKITEKSQAVAFWCDPISGHATLYWYRQILGQGPELLVQFQDESVVDDSQLPKDRFSAERLKGVDSTLKIQPAELGDSAMYLCASSPRASGETQYFGPGTRLLVL.